The rows below give T cell receptor beta chains drawn from one sample of a study of blood T cell repertoires in COVID-19. The protocol was immunoSEQ multiplex PCR, while the TCRdb copy is restricted to in-frame clones and leaves out a portion. The sample shows more than 250,000 clones, around 87% of them seen only once. The sequencing input was peripheral blood. Source of these receptors: a man aged 50 or older with active or convalescent COVID-19. Both conserved end residues are part of each CDR3. The D gene is left open where the match is weak. Rows give clone size only sometimes, using once, few, many, or a class for an expanded clone.

D: NA
V: TRBV27
J: TRBJ1-3
size: once
DNA: TGTGCCAGCAGTCCTAACGGTGGAAACACCATATATTTT
CDR3: CASSPNGGNTIYF

D: NA
V: TRBV7-6
J: TRBJ2-5
size: NA
DNA: TGTGCCAGCAGCTTAGACAGGGGGGGGAGAGAGACCCAGTACTTC
CDR3: CASSLDRGGRETQYF

D: NA
V: TRBV7-9
J: TRBJ1-6
size: once
DNA: TGTGCCAGCAGCTTACAGGGGTTGGGGGATAATTCACCCCTCCACTTT
CDR3: CASSLQGLGDNSPLHF

D: TRBD2
V: TRBV2
J: TRBJ2-1
size: NA
DNA: TGTGCCAGCAGGCTAGCGGGATTATACAATGAGCAGTTCTTC
CDR3: CASRLAGLYNEQFF

D: TRBD2
V: TRBV9
J: TRBJ2-7
size: NA
DNA: TGTGCCAGCAGCGTAGAGGGGGGCGGGACTAGCGCCTCCGAGCAGTACTTC
CDR3: CASSVEGGGTSASEQYF

D: TRBD1
V: TRBV7-3
J: TRBJ2-1
size: NA
DNA: TGTGCCAGCAGCTTAGCCTCGGGACAGGGGAGTAATGAGCAGTTCTTC
CDR3: CASSLASGQGSNEQFF

D: TRBD2
V: TRBV7-2
J: TRBJ2-7
size: NA
DNA: TGTGCCAGCAGCACGGGACTAGCGGCTGGCGAGCAGTACTTC
CDR3: CASSTGLAAGEQYF

D: TRBD1
V: TRBV15
J: TRBJ1-5
size: NA
DNA: TGTGCCACCAGCGGGGCCGGACAGGGGGGAAATAGCAATCAGCCCCAGCATTTT
CDR3: CATSGAGQGGNSNQPQHF

D: TRBD1
V: TRBV28
J: TRBJ2-5
size: NA
DNA: TGTGCCAGCAACTCAGGGGGCGCAGGGGTCCAGTACTTC
CDR3: CASNSGGAGVQYF

D: NA
V: TRBV12-3/TRBV12-4
J: TRBJ1-4
size: NA
DNA: TGTGCCAGCAGTGTACAGGGACAATACCTGTTTTTT
CDR3: CASSVQGQYLFF

D: NA
V: TRBV19
J: TRBJ2-1
size: once
DNA: TGTGCCAGTAAGTGGGGCAGTCCCTCCAATGAGCAGTTCTTC
CDR3: CASKWGSPSNEQFF

D: NA
V: TRBV14
J: TRBJ1-2
size: NA
DNA: TGTGCCAGCAGCCAACACACAGAAGCTAACTATGGCTACACCTTC
CDR3: CASSQHTEANYGYTF

D: TRBD2
V: TRBV5-6
J: TRBJ2-3
size: NA
DNA: TGTGCCAGCAGCTTGGTGGGACTAGCGGGAGGAGCAGATACGCAGTATTTT
CDR3: CASSLVGLAGGADTQYF

D: TRBD1
V: TRBV7-9
J: TRBJ2-3
size: NA
DNA: TGTGCCAGCAGCTCAGGACAGGGGGCCGGAGATACGCAGTATTTT
CDR3: CASSSGQGAGDTQYF

D: NA
V: TRBV2
J: TRBJ1-1
size: once
DNA: TGTGCCAGCAGTGGGTCGACAGGAAAAGAGAAAGCTTTCTTT
CDR3: CASSGSTGKEKAFF

D: NA
V: TRBV19
J: TRBJ1-4
size: once
DNA: TGTGCCAGTAGTATATCTCGTGGGGCTGAAAAACTGTTTTTT
CDR3: CASSISRGAEKLFF

D: NA
V: TRBV3-1/TRBV3-2
J: TRBJ1-1
size: NA
DNA: TGTGCCAGCAGCCTTGGACAGCCGTTCACTGAAGCTTTCTTT
CDR3: CASSLGQPFTEAFF

D: NA
V: TRBV5-1
J: TRBJ2-2
size: NA
DNA: TGCGCCAGCAGCACCGGACTAGGGGGGAGCACCGGGGAGCTGTTTTTT
CDR3: CASSTGLGGSTGELFF

D: TRBD1
V: TRBV24-1
J: TRBJ2-4
size: NA
DNA: TGTGCCACCAGTGATTCGCGCGACAGGGGAGGTCATCAGTACTTC
CDR3: CATSDSRDRGGHQYF

D: NA
V: TRBV19
J: TRBJ1-4
size: NA
DNA: TGTGCCAGTTATACCGGCCAGGGTAGTGGAAAACTGTTTTTT
CDR3: CASYTGQGSGKLFF

D: NA
V: TRBV7-8
J: TRBJ1-6
size: NA
DNA: TGTGCCAGCAGCTTAGCGCGCGTAGATTCACCCCTCCACTTT
CDR3: CASSLARVDSPLHF

D: TRBD1
V: TRBV7-9
J: TRBJ1-1
size: NA
DNA: TGTGCCAGCAGCTTTGGACAGGGCGACACTGAAGCTTTCTTT
CDR3: CASSFGQGDTEAFF

D: NA
V: TRBV10-3
J: TRBJ2-7
size: NA
DNA: TGTGCCATCAGTGGCGGTGAGGGCCACGAGCAGTACTTC
CDR3: CAISGGEGHEQYF

D: NA
V: TRBV30
J: TRBJ1-1
size: NA
DNA: TGTGCCTGGAGTGTATTACCTGGGAGCGGCTTAAGAGCTTTCTTT
CDR3: CAWSVLPGSGLRAFF

D: NA
V: TRBV12-3/TRBV12-4
J: TRBJ2-3
size: NA
DNA: TGTGCCAGTCAGCAGTTTGAGGGAGGTACGCAGTATTTT
CDR3: CASQQFEGGTQYF

D: TRBD1
V: TRBV6-5
J: TRBJ1-2
size: NA
DNA: TGTGCCAGCAGTTACGACAGGGGTTATGGCTACACCTTC
CDR3: CASSYDRGYGYTF

D: NA
V: TRBV7-3
J: TRBJ2-3
size: NA
DNA: TGTGCCAGCAGCTTTACGGAATTGGGCACGCAGTATTTT
CDR3: CASSFTELGTQYF

D: TRBD1
V: TRBV28
J: TRBJ1-3
size: NA
DNA: TGTGCCAGCAGCCCCAGGGGGTTTCGGTACGGAAACACCATATATTTT
CDR3: CASSPRGFRYGNTIYF

D: NA
V: TRBV5-4
J: TRBJ1-2
size: NA
DNA: TGTGCCAGCAGCCATACAGCAGAACTCTATGGCTACACCTTC
CDR3: CASSHTAELYGYTF

D: NA
V: TRBV9
J: TRBJ1-5
size: few
DNA: TGTGCCAGCAGCTTGACGTTTGGGGCCAACCAGCCCCAGCATTTT
CDR3: CASSLTFGANQPQHF

D: NA
V: TRBV5-1
J: TRBJ2-3
size: NA
DNA: TGCGCCAGCAGCTTGTCGGGACAAAGCACAGATACGCAGTATTTT
CDR3: CASSLSGQSTDTQYF

D: TRBD2
V: TRBV7-2
J: TRBJ2-1
size: NA
DNA: TGTGCCAGCAGCCCCGTAGCGGGAGCCTCCTACAATGAGCAGTTCTTC
CDR3: CASSPVAGASYNEQFF